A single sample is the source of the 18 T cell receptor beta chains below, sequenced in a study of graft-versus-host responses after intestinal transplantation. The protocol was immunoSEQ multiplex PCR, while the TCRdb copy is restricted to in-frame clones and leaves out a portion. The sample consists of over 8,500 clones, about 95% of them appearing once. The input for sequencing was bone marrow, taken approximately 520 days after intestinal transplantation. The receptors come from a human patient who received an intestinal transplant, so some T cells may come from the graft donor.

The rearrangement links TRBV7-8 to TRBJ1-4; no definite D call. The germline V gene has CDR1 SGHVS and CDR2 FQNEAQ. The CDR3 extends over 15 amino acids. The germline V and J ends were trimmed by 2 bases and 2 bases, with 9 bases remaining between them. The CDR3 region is CASSLWTDTNEKLFF. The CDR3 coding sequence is TGTGCCAGCAGCTTATGGACGGACACTAATGAAAAACTGTTTTTT. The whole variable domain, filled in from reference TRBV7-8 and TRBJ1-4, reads GAGVSQSPRYKVAKRGQDVALRCDPISGHVSLFWYQQALGQGPEFLTYFQNEAQLDKSGLPSDRFFAERPEGSVSTLKIQRTQQEDSAVYLCASSLWTDTNEKLFFGSGTQLSVL.

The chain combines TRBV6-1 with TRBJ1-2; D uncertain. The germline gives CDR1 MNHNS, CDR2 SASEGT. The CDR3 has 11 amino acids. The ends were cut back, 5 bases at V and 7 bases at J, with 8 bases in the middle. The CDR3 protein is CASSYGFGYTF. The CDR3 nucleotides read TGTGCCAGCAGTTACGGGTTTGGCTACACCTTC.

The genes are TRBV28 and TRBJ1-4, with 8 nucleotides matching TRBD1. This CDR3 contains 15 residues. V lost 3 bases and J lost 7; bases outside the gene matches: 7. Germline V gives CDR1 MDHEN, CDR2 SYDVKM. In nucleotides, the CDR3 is TGTGCCAGCAGTTTCCCTTGGACAGGGATTGAAAAACTGTTTTTT. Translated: CASSFPWTGIEKLFF.

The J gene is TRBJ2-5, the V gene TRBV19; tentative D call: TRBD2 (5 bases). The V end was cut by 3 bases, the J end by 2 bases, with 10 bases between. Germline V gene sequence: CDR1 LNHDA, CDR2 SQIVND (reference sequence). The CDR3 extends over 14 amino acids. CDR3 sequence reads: CASSIEGRQETQYF. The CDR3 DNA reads TGTGCCAGTAGTATCGAGGGCCGTCAAGAGACCCAGTACTTC.

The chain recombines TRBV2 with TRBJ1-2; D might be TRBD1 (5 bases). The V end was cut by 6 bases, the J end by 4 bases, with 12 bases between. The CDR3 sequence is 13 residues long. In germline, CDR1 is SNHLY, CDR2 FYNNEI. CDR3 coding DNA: TGTGCCAGCAGGAAAGGGGTTGGCTATGGCTACACCTTC. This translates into CASRKGVGYGYTF.

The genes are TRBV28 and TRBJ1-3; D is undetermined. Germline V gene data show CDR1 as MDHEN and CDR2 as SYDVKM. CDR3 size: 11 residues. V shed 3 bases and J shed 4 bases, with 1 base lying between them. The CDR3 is CASSFGNTIYF. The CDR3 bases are TGTGCCAGCAGTTTCGGAAACACCATATATTTT.

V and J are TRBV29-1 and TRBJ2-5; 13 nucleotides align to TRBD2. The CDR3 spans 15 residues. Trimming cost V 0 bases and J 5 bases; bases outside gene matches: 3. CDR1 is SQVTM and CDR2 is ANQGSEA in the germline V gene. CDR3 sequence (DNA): TGCAGCGTTGAAGAGGGACTAGCGGGGACTGAGACCCAGTACTTC. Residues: CSVEEGLAGTETQYF.

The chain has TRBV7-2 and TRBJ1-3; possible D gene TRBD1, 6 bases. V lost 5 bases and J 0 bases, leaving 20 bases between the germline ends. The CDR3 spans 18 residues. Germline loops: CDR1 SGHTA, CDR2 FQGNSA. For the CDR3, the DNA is TGTGCCAGCAGCCTAATCGGGGGGCGCCAGTACTCTGGAAACACCATATATTTT. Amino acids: CASSLIGGRQYSGNTIYF. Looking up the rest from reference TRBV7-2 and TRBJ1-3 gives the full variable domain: GAGVSQSPSNKVTEKGKDVELRCDPISGHTALYWYRQSLGQGLEFLIYFQGNSAPDKSGLPSDRFSAERTGGSVSTLTIQRTQQEDSAVYLCASSLIGGRQYSGNTIYFGEGSWLTVV.

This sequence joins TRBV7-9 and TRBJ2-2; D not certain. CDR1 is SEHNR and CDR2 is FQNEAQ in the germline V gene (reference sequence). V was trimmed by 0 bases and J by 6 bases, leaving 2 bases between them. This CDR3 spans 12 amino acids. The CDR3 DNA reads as TGTGCCAGCAGCTTAGCTTCCGGGGAGCTGTTTTTT. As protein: CASSLASGELFF. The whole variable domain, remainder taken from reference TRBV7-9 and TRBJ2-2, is DTGVSQNPRHKITKRGQNVTFRCDPISEHNRLYWYRQTLGQGPEFLTYFQNEAQLEKSRLLSDRFSAERPKGSFSTLEIQRTEQGDSAMYLCASSLASGELFFGEGSRLTVL.

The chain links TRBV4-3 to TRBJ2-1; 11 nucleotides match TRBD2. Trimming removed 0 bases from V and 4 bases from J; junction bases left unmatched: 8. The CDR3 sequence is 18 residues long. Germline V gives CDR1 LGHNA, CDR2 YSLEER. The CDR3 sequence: CASSQDAGLAGLYNEQFF. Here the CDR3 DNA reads TGCGCCAGCAGCCAAGATGCAGGACTAGCGGGCCTTTACAATGAGCAGTTCTTC.

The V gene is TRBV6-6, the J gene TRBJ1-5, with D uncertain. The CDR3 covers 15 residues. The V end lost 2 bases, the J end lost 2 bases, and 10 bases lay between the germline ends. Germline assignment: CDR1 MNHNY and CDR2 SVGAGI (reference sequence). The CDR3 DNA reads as TGTGCCAGCAGTTACAGGGTCGGGGGCAATCAGCCCCAGCATTTT. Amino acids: CASSYRVGGNQPQHF.

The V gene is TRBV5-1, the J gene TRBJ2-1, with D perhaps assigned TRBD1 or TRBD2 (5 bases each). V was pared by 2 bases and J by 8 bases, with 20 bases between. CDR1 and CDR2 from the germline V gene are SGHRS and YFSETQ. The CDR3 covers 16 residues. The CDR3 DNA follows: TGCGCCAGCAGCTTCGGAGCAGGGTCTCCGAGGGATGAGCAGTTCTTC. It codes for CASSFGAGSPRDEQFF.

In nucleotides, the CDR3 is TGTGCCAGCAGTTTTGATCGGGGAGCCAACTACGAGCAGTACTTC. Its protein product is CASSFDRGANYEQYF. V is TRBV28 and J is TRBJ2-7; D is perhaps TRBD2 (5 bases). The germline V gene has CDR1 MDHEN and CDR2 SYDVKM. There are 15 residues in the CDR3. V was cut by 3 bases and J by 3 bases, with 15 bases left in between.

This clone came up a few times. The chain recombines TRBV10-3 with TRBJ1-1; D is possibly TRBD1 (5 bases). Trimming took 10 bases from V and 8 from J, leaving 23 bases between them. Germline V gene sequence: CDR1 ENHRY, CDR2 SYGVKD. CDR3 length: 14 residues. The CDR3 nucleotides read TGTGCCACACGGCTAAGTGTACAGGCCGGGGAAGCTTTCTTT. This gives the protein CATRLSVQAGEAFF.

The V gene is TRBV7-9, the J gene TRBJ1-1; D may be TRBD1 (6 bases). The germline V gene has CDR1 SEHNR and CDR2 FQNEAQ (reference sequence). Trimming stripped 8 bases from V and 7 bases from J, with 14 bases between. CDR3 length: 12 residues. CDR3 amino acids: CASRGRGLEAFF. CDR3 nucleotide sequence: TGTGCCAGCCGCGGCAGGGGCCTTGAAGCTTTCTTT.

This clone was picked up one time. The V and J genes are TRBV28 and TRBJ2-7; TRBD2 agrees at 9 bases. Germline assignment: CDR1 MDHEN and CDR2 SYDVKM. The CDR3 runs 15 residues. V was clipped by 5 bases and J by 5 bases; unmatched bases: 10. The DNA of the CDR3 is TGTGCCAGCAGTGGGGGTAGCGGGAGAACAGACGAGCAGTACTTC. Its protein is CASSGGSGRTDEQYF.

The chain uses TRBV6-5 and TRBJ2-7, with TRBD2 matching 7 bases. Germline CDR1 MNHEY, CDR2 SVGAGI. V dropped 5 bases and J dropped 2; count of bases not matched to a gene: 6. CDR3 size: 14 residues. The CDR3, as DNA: TGTGCCAGCAGTCCCAGCGGGGCAGCCTACGAGCAGTACTTC. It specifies CASSPSGAAYEQYF.

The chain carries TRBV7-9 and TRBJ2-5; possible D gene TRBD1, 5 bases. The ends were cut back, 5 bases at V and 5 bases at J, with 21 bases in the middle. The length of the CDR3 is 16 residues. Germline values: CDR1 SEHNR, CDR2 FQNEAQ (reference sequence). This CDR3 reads CASSPPWAGSRETQYF. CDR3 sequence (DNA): TGTGCCAGCAGCCCCCCATGGGCAGGGTCAAGGGAGACCCAGTACTTC.